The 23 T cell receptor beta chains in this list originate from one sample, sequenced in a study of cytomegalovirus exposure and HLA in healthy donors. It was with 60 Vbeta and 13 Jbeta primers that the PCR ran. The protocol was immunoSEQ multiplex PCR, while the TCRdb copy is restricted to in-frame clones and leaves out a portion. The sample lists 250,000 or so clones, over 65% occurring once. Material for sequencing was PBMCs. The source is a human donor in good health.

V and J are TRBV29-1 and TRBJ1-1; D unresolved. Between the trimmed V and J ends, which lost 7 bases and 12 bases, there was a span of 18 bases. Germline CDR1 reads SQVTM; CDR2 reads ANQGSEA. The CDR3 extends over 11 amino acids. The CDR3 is CSAKTAGLPFF. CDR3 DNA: TGCAGCGCAAAGACCGCGGGTTTGCCTTTCTTT. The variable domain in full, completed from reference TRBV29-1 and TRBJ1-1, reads SAVISQKPSRDICQRGTSLTIQCQVDSQVTMMFWYRQQPGQSLTLIATANQGSEATYESGFVIDKFPISRPNLTFSTLTVSNMSPEDSSIYLCSAKTAGLPFFGQGTRLTVV.

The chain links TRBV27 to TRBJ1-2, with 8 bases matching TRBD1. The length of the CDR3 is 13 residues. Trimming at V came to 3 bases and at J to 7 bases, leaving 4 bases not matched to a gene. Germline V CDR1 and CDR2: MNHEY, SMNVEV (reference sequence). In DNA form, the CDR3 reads TGTGCCAGCAGTTTCCAAGACAGGGGTGGCTACACCTTC. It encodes CASSFQDRGGYTF.

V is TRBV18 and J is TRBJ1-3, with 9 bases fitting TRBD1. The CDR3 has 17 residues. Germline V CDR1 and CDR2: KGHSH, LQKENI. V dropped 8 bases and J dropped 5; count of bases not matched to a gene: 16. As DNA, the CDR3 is TGTGCCAGCGGTCTCTCACCACCGGGACAGGGACGAAACACCATATATTTT. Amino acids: CASGLSPPGQGRNTIYF.

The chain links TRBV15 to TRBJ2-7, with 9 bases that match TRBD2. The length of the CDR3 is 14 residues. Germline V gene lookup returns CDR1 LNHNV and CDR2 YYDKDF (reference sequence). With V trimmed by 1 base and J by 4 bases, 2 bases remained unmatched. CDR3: CATSRASGVYEQYF. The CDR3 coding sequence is TGTGCCACCAGCAGAGCTAGCGGGGTTTACGAGCAGTACTTC. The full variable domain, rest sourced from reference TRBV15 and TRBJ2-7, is DAMVIQNPRYQVTQFGKPVTLSCSQTLNHNVMYWYQQKSSQAPKLLFHYYDKDFNNEADTPDNFQSRRPNTSFCFLDIRSPGLGDTAMYLCATSRASGVYEQYFGPGTRLTVT.

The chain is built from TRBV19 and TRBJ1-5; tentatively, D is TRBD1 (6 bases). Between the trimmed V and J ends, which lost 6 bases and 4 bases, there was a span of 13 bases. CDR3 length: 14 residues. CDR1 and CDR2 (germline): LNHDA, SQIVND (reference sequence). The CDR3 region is CASRPTGPNQPQHF. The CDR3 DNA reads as TGTGCCAGTAGGCCTACAGGGCCTAATCAGCCCCAGCATTTT.

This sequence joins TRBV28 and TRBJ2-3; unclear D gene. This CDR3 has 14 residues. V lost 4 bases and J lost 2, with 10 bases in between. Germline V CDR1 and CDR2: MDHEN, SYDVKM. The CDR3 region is CASSSGSYTDTQYF. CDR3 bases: TGTGCCAGCAGTTCCGGGTCCTACACAGATACGCAGTATTTT.

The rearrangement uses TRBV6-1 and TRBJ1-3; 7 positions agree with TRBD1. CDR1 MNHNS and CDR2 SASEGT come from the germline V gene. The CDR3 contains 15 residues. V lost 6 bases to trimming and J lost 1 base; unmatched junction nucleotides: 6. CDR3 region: CASRAGDSSGNTIYF. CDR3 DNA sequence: TGTGCCAGCAGAGCGGGGGACAGTTCTGGAAACACCATATATTTT.

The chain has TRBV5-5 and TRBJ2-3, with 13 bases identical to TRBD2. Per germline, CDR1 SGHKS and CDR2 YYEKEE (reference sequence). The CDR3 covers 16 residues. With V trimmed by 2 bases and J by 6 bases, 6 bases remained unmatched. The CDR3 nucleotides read TGTGCCAGCAGCTTCGGACTAGCGGGAGTAGCTGATACGCAGTATTTT. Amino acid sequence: CASSFGLAGVADTQYF.

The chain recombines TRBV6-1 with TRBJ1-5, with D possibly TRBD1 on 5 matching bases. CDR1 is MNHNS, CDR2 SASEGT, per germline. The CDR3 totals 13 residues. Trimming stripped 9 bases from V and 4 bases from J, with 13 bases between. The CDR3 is CASKDSVNQPQHF. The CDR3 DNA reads TGTGCCAGTAAAGACAGCGTAAATCAGCCCCAGCATTTT.

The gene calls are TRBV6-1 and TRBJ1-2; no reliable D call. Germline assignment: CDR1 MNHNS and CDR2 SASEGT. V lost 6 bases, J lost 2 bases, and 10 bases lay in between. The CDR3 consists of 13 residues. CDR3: CASSGYRNYGYTF. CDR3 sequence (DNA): TGTGCCAGCAGCGGTTACAGAAACTATGGCTACACCTTC.

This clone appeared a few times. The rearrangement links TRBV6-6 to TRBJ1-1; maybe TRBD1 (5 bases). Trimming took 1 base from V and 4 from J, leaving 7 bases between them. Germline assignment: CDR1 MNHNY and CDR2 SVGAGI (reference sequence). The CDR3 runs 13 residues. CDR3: CASSYWRGTEAFF. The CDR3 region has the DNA TGTGCCAGCAGTTACTGGAGGGGCACTGAAGCTTTCTTT.

CDR3 sequence: CASSQRLAGGNEQFF. In DNA, the CDR3 is TGCGCCAGCAGCCAGCGACTAGCGGGAGGCAATGAGCAGTTCTTC. V is TRBV4-1 and J is TRBJ2-1; TRBD2 matches 13 bases. The germline CDR1 and CDR2 sequences are MGHRA and YSYEKL. This CDR3 spans 15 amino acids. V lost 3 bases and J lost 6; bases outside the gene matches: 2.

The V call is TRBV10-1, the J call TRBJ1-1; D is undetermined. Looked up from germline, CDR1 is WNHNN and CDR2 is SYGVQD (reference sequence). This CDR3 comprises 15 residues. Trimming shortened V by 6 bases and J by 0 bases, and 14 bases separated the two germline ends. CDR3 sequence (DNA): TGCGCCAGCAGCCCCGGAGGTACAATGAACACTGAAGCTTTCTTT. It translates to CASSPGGTMNTEAFF.

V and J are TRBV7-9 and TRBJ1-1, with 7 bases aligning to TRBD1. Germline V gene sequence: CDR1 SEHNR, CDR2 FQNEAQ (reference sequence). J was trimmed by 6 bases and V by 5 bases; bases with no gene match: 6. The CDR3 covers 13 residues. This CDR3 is CASSDGTDSEAFF. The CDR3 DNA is TGTGCCAGCAGCGACGGGACAGACTCTGAAGCTTTCTTT. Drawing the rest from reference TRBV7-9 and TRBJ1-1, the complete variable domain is DTGVSQNPRHKITKRGQNVTFRCDPISEHNRLYWYRQTLGQGPEFLTYFQNEAQLEKSRLLSDRFSAERPKGSFSTLEIQRTEQGDSAMYLCASSDGTDSEAFFGQGTRLTVV.

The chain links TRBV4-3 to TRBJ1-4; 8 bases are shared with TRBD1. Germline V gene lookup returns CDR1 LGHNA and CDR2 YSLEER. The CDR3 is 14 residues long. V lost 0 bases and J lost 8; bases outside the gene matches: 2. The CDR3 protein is CASSQDRGREKLFF. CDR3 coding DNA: TGCGCCAGCAGCCAAGACAGGGGGCGGGAAAAACTGTTTTTT.

The CDR3 sequence is CASSQNQGGYNEQFF. CDR3 bases: TGTGCCAGCAGCCAAAACCAGGGGGGCTACAATGAGCAGTTCTTC. The chain recombines TRBV7-3 with TRBJ2-1; the D gene is possibly TRBD1 (7 bases). This CDR3 has 15 residues. V gave up 5 bases and J gave up 3 bases, with 14 bases separating them. Germline lookup yields CDR1 SGHTA and CDR2 FQGTGA.

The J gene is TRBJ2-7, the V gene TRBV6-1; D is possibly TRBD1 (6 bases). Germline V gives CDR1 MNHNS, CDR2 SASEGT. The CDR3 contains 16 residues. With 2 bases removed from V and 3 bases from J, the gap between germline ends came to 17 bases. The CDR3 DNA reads TGTGCCAGCAGTGAATCAACAGGGAGTTTTGGCTACGAGCAGTACTTC. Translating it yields CASSESTGSFGYEQYF.

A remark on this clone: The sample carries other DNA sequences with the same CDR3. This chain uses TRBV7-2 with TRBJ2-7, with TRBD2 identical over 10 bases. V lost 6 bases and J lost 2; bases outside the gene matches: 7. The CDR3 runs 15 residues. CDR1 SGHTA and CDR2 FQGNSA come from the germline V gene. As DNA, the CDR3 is TGTGCCAGCAGTTTACTAGCGGGAAGGACCTACGAGCAGTACTTC. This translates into CASSLLAGRTYEQYF.

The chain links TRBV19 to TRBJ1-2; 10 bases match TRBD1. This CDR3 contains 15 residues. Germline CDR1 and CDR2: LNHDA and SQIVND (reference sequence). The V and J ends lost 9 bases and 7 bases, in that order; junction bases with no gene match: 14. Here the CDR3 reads CASNLPGQGTAGYTF. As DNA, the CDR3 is TGTGCCAGCAACCTGCCGGGACAGGGGACCGCTGGCTACACCTTC.

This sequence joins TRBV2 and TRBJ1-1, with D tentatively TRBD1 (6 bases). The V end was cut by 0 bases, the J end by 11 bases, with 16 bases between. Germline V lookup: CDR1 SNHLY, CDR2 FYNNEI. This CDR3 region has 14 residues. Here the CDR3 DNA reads TGTGCCAGCAGTGAAGCCCTACAGGGTCAGGGGGCTTTCTTT. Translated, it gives CASSEALQGQGAFF.

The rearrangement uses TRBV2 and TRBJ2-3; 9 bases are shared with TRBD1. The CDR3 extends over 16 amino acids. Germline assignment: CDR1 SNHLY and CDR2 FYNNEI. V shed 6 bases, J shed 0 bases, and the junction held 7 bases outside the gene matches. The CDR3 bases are TGTGCCAGCAGCCAGACAGGGGGTATGAGCACAGATACGCAGTATTTT. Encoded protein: CASSQTGGMSTDTQYF.

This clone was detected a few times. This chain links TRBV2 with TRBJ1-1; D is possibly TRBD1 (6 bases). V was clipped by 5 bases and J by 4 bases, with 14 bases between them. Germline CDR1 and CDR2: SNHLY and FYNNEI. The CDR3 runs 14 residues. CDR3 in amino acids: CASSLQGMGTEAFF. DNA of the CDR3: TGTGCCAGCAGTCTACAGGGAATGGGCACTGAAGCTTTCTTT.

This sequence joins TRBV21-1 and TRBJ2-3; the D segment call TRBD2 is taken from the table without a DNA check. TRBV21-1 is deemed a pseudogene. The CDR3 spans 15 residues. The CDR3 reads CASSRVAGKPDTQYF. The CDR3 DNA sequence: TGTGCCAGCAGCAGGGTAGCGGGAAAGCCAGATACGCAGTATTTT.